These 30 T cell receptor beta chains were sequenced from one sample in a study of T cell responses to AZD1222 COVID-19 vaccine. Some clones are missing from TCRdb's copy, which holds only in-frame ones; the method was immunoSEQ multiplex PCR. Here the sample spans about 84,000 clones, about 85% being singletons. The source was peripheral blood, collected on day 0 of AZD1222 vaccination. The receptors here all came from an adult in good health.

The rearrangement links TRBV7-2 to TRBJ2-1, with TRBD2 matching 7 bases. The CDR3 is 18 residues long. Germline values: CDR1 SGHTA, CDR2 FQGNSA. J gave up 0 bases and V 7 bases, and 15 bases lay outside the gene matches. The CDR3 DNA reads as TGTGCCAGCACCGTGCGCCTCCTAGCGGCGAGCTCCTACAATGAGCAGTTCTTC. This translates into CASTVRLLAASSYNEQFF.

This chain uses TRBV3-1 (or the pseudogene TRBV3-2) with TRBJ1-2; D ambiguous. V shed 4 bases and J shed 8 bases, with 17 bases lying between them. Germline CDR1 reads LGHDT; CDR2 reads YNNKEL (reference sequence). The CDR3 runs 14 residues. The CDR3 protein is CASSPHGRAGGYTF. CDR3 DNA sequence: TGTGCCAGCAGCCCACACGGGAGGGCGGGCGGCTACACCTTC.

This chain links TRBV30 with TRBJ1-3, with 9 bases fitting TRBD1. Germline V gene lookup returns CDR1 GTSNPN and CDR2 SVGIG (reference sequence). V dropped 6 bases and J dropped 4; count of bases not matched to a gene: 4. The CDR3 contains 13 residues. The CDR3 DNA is TGTGCCTGTAGGGACAGGGCCGGAAACACCATATATTTT. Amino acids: CACRDRAGNTIYF.

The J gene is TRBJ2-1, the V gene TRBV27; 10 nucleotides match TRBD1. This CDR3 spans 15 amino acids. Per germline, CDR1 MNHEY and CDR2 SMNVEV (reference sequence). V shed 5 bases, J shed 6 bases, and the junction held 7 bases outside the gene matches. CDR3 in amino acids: CASSIGTGEANEQFF. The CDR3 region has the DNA TGTGCCAGCAGTATCGGGACAGGGGAGGCCAATGAGCAGTTCTTC.

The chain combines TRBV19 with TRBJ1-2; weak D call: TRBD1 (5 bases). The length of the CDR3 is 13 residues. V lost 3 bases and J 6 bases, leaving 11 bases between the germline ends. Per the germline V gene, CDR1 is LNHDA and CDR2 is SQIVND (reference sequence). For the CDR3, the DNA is TGTGCCAGTAGTATGCGACAGAGGAATGGCTACACCTTC. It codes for CASSMRQRNGYTF.

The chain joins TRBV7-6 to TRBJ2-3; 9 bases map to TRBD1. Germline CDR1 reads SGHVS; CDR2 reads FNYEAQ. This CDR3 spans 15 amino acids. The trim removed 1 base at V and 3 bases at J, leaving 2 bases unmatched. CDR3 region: CASSLVGTGTDTQYF. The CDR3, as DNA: TGTGCCAGCAGCTTAGTAGGGACAGGGACAGATACGCAGTATTTT.

The DNA of the CDR3 is TGTGCCACCAGTGATTCCAGGGGTGGCTACACCTTC. This translates into CATSDSRGGYTF. The rearrangement uses TRBV24-1 and TRBJ1-2, with D perhaps TRBD1 (6 bases). This CDR3 has 12 residues. Germline loops: CDR1 KGHDR, CDR2 SFDVKD. Trimming removed 2 bases at V and 7 bases at J, with 7 bases between.

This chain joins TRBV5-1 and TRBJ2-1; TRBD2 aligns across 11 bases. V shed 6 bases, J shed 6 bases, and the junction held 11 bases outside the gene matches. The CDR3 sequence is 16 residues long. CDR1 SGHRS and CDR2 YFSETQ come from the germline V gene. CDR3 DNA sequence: TGCGCCAGCACCAATTTAGCGGGAGGGCCTGGCAATGAGCAGTTCTTC. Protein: CASTNLAGGPGNEQFF.

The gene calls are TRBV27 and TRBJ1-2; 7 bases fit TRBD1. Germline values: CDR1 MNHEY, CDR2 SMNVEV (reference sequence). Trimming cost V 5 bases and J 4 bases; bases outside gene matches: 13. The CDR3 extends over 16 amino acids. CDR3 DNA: TGTGCCAGCAGTACACTCCGGGACAGATACTTCTATGGCTACACCTTC. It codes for CASSTLRDRYFYGYTF.

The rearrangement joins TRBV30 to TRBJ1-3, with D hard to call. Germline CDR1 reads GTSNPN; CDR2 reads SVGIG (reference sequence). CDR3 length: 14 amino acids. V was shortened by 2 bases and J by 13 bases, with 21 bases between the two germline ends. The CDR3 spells CAWSLERARLHIYF. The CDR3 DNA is TGTGCCTGGAGTCTGGAACGGGCCCGTCTCCATATATATTTT.

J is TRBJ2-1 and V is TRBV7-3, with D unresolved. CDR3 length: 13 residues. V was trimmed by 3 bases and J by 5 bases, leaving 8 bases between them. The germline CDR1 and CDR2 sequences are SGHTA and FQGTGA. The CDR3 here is CASSFLRDNEQFF. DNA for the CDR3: TGTGCCAGCAGCTTTCTAAGGGACAATGAGCAGTTCTTC. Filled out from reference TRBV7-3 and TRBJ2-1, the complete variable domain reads GAGVSQTPSNKVTEKGKYVELRCDPISGHTALYWYRQSLGQGPEFLIYFQGTGAADDSGLPNDRFFAVRPEGSVSTLKIQRTERGDSAVYLCASSFLRDNEQFFGPGTRLTVL.

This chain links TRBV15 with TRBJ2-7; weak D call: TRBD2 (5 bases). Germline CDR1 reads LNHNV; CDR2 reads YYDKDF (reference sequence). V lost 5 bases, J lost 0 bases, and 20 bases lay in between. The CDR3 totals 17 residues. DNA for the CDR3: TGTGCCACCAGCTCCTATTTTAGCGTCGCGAGCTCCTACGAGCAGTACTTC. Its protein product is CATSSYFSVASSYEQYF.

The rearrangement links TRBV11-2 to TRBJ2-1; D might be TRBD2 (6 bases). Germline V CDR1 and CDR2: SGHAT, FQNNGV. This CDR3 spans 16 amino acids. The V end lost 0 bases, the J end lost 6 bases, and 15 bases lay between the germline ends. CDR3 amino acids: CASSLDLRDGGNEQFF. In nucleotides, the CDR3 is TGTGCCAGCAGCTTAGATCTGCGGGATGGGGGCAATGAGCAGTTCTTC.

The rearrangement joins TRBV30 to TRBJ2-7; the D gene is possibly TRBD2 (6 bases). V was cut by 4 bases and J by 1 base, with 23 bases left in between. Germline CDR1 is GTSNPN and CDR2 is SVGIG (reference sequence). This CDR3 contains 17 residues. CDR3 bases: TGTGCCTGGACCCGAGGGATAGGGACTTACCTTTCCTACGAGCAGTACTTC. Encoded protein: CAWTRGIGTYLSYEQYF.

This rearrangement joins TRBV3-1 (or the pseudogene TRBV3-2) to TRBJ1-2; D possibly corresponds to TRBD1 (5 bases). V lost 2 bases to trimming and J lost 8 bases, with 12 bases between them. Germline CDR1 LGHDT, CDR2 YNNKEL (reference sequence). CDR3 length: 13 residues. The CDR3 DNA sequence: TGTGCCAGCAGCCAAAGGCGGGACTCAGGCTACACCTTC. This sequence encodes CASSQRRDSGYTF.

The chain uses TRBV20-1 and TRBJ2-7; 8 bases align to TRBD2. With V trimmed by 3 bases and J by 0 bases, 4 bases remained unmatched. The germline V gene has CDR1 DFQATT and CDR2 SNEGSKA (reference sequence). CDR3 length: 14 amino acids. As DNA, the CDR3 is TGCAGTGCTAGTTCCAGCGGGAGCTCCTACGAGCAGTACTTC. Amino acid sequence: CSASSSGSSYEQYF.

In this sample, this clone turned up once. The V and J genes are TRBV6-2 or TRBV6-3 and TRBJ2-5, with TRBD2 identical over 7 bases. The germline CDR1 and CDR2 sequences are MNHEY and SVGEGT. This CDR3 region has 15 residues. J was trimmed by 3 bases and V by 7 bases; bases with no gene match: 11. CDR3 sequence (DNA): TGTGCCAGCAACCCCGTTCGACTAGCCGAAGAGACCCAGTACTTC. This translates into CASNPVRLAEETQYF.

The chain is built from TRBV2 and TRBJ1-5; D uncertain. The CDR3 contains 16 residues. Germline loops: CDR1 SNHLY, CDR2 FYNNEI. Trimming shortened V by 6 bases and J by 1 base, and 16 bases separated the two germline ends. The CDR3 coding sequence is TGTGCCAGCAGCGACCGTCGGCGATCAAGCAATCAGCCCCAGCATTTT. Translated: CASSDRRRSSNQPQHF.

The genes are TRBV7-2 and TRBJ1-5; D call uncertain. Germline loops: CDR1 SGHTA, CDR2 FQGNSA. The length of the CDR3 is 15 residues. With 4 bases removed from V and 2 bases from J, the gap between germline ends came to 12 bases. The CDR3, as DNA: TGTGCCAGCAGCTCGGACGGGCTGGGCAATCAGCCCCAGCATTTT. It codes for CASSSDGLGNQPQHF.

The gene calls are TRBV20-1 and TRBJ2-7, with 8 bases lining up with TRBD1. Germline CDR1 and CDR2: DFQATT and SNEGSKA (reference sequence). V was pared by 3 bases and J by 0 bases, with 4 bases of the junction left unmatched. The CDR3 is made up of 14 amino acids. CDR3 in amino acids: CSASPGQDSYEQYF. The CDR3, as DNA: TGCAGTGCTAGTCCGGGACAGGACTCCTACGAGCAGTACTTC.

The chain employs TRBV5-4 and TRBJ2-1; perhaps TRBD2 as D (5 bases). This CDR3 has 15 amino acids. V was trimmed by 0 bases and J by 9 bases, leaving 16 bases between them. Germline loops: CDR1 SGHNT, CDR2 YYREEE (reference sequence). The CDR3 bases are TGTGCCAGCAGCTTGGGGGGAGTCGGGTCGGGTGAGCAGTTCTTC. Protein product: CASSLGGVGSGEQFF.

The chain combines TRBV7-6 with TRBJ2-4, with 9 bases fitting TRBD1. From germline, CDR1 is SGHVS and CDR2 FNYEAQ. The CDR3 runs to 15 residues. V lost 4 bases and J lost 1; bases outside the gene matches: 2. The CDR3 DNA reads TGTGCCAGCAGCTCCGGACAGGGGGCCAAAAACATTCAGTACTTC. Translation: CASSSGQGAKNIQYF.

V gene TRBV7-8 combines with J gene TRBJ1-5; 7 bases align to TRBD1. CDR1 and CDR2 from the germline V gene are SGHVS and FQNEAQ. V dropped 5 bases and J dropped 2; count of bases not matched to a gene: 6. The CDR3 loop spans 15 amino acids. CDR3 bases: TGTGCCAGCAGCCGGGACAGCGTGCGCAATCAGCCCCAGCATTTT. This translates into CASSRDSVRNQPQHF. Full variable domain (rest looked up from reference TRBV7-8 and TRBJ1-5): GAGVSQSPRYKVAKRGQDVALRCDPISGHVSLFWYQQALGQGPEFLTYFQNEAQLDKSGLPSDRFFAERPEGSVSTLKIQRTQQEDSAVYLCASSRDSVRNQPQHFGDGTRLSIL.

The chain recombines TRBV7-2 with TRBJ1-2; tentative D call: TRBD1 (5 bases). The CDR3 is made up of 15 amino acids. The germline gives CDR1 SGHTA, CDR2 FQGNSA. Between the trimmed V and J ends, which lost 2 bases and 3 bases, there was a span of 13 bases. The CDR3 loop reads CASSLKPGRDYGYTF. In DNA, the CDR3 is TGTGCCAGCAGCTTAAAACCAGGGAGGGACTATGGCTACACCTTC.

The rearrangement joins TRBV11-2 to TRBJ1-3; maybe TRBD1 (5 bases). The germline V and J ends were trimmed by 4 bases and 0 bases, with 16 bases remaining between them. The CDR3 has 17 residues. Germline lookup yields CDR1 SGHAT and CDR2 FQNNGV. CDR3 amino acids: CASSYWTSLRSGNTIYF. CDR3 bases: TGTGCCAGCAGCTACTGGACAAGTTTACGCTCTGGAAACACCATATATTTT.

CDR3 sequence reads: CSTDRGPGGYTF. Here the CDR3 DNA reads TGCAGCACGGACAGGGGGCCCGGGGGCTACACCTTC. The genes are TRBV29-1 and TRBJ1-2, with 11 bases aligning to TRBD1. Germline CDR1 is SQVTM and CDR2 is ANQGSEA. The CDR3 length is 12 residues. V was pared by 8 bases and J by 8 bases, with 7 bases of the junction left unmatched.

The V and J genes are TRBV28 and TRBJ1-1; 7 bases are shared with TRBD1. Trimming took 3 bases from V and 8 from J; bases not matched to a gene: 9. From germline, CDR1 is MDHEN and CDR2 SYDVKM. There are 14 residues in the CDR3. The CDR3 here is CASSLEQGPPEAFF. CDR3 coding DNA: TGTGCCAGCAGTTTGGAACAGGGGCCCCCAGAAGCTTTCTTT.

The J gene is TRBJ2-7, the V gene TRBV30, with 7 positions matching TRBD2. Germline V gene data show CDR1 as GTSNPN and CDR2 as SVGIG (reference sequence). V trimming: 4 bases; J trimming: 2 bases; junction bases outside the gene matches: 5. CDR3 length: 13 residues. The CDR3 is CAWKSGITYEQYF. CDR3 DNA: TGTGCCTGGAAGAGCGGGATTACCTACGAGCAGTACTTC.

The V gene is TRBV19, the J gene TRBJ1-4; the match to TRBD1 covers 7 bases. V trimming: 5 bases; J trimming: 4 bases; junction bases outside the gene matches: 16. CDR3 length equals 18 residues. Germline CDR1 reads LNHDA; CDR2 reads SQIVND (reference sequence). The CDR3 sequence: CASSWTPLRDSNNEKLFF. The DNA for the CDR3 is TGTGCCAGTAGTTGGACCCCCCTCCGGGACAGCAATAATGAAAAACTGTTTTTT.

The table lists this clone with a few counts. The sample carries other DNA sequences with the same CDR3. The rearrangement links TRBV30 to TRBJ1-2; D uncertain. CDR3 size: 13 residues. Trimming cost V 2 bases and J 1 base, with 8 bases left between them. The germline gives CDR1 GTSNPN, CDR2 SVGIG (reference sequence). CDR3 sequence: CAWSLGINYGYTF. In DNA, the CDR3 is TGTGCCTGGAGTCTGGGAATTAACTATGGCTACACCTTC.